These T cell receptor beta chains were read from a single sample in a study of patients and donors after allogeneic stem cell transplantation. Each CDR3 protein is one row after TCRdb ran MiXCR on the RT-PCR reads. This sample has some 230,000 distinct CDR3 sequences, with roughly 14% found just once. What was sequenced was blood, either unsorted or a sorted T cell fraction (not recorded which). These receptors all come from a human donor who was either an allogeneic HSCT recipient or a stem cell or donor lymphocyte infusion donor (not recorded which). It is not recorded whose cells these are; they may come from a transplant donor. CDR3s include the opening cysteine and the closing phenylalanine or tryptophan. The D gene is left open where the match is weak. Clone size, where shown, is once, few, many, or a class for clones that have expanded.

V,D,J,size,CDR3,DNA
TRBV12-3/TRBV12-4,TRBD2,TRBJ2-3,once,CASGTWTSGKYF,TGTGCCAGCGGTACATGGACTAGCGGAAAGTATTTT
TRBV7-8,-,TRBJ2-7,few,CASSSRPTRDRGEQYF,TGTGCCAGCAGCTCCAGACCTACCAGGGATAGGGGCGAGCAGTACTTC
TRBV9,TRBD1,TRBJ2-5,-,CASSVLDRGGQETQYF,TGTGCCAGCAGCGTACTAGACAGGGGGGGCCAAGAGACCCAGTACTTC
TRBV20-1,TRBD1,TRBJ1-1,-,CRTKADRGSTEAFF,TGCAGGACGAAAGCGGACAGGGGATCGACTGAAGCTTTCTTT
TRBV4-1,TRBD1,TRBJ2-3,few,CASSPDRAADTQYF,TGCGCCAGCAGCCCGGACAGGGCGGCAGATACGCAGTATTTT
TRBV19,TRBD2,TRBJ2-3,few,CASKPGLRSDTQYF,TGTGCCAGTAAGCCGGGACTAAGGTCAGATACGCAGTATTTT
TRBV9,-,TRBJ2-3,many,CASSGGSFHLTDTQYF,TGTGCCAGCAGCGGAGGGTCATTCCACCTCACAGATACGCAGTATTTT
TRBV19,TRBD1,TRBJ2-6,-,CASKQGVSSGANVLTF,TGTGCCAGTAAGCAGGGGGTCAGCTCTGGGGCCAACGTCCTGACTTTC
TRBV11-3,TRBD1,TRBJ1-1,-,CASSTVGTGKTEAFF,TGTGCCAGCAGCACCGTCGGGACAGGGAAGACTGAAGCTTTCTTT
TRBV7-9,-,TRBJ1-1,few,CASSFGGWGTEAFF,TGTGCCAGCAGCTTTGGGGGATGGGGCACTGAAGCTTTCTTT
TRBV5-1,-,TRBJ2-3,-,CASSWTGISTDTQYF,TGCGCCAGCAGCTGGACTGGAATAAGCACAGATACGCAGTATTTT
TRBV5-1,-,TRBJ2-7,-,CASSSAAGDFYEQYF,TGCGCCAGCAGCTCTGCGGCCGGTGACTTCTACGAGCAGTACTTC
TRBV6-1,TRBD1,TRBJ1-2,-,CASSEYKDRDGYTF,TGTGCCAGCAGTGAATACAAGGACAGGGACGGCTACACCTTC
TRBV1,-,TRBJ2-7,many,CTSSQTPSGLGYEQYF,TGCACCAGCAGCCAGACCCCATCGGGACTGGGATACGAGCAGTACTTC
TRBV9,TRBD1,TRBJ2-5,few,CASSVLGQELETQYF,TGTGCCAGCAGCGTCCTAGGACAGGAGCTGGAGACCCAGTACTTC
TRBV6-1,-,TRBJ2-1,-,CASRRTGVYNEQFF,TGTGCCAGCAGAAGAACGGGAGTCTACAATGAGCAGTTCTTC
TRBV20-1,-,TRBJ1-5,many,CSARDSYRAANQPQHF,TGCAGTGCTAGAGATTCTTACAGGGCGGCCAATCAGCCCCAGCATTTT
TRBV12-3/TRBV12-4,TRBD1,TRBJ1-2,many,CASSRQGSNYGYTF,TGTGCCAGCAGTAGACAGGGGAGTAACTATGGCTACACCTTC
TRBV12-3/TRBV12-4,-,TRBJ1-2,many,CASTPSTGGTNYGYTF,TGTGCCAGCACCCCATCGACGGGGGGAACTAACTATGGCTACACCTTC
TRBV24-1,TRBD1,TRBJ2-2,-,CATSATWGDRGRSTGELFF,TGTGCCACCAGTGCTACGTGGGGGGACAGGGGACGAAGCACCGGGGAGCTGTTTTTT
TRBV7-2,-,TRBJ1-3,many,CASSLDRGGNTIYF,TGTGCCAGCAGCTTAGACCGGGGTGGGAACACCATATATTTT
TRBV28,TRBD1,TRBJ1-2,few,CASSLQGANGYGYTF,TGTGCCAGCAGTTTACAGGGGGCAAACGGCTATGGCTACACCTTC
TRBV28,-,TRBJ2-3,-,CASSSTGLTDTQYF,TGTGCCAGCAGTTCGACAGGCCTCACAGATACGCAGTATTTT
TRBV19,-,TRBJ1-2,-,CASSITRNAGYTF,TGTGCCAGTAGTATTACACGGAATGCTGGCTACACCTTC
TRBV30,-,TRBJ2-7,once,CAWGTSNEQYF,TGTGCCTGGGGCACTAGCAACGAGCAGTACTTC
TRBV5-1,TRBD2,TRBJ2-3,few,CASSSLAGDTDTQYF,TGCGCCAGCAGCTCCCTAGCGGGGGACACAGATACGCAGTATTTT
TRBV5-5,TRBD1,TRBJ1-1,-,CASSASNYRGPMNTEAFF,TGTGCCAGCAGCGCATCAAATTACAGGGGACCCATGAACACTGAAGCTTTCTTT
TRBV20-1,TRBD2,TRBJ2-5,once,CSAPPHGGAWETQYF,TGCAGTGCTCCGCCCCACGGGGGGGCCTGGGAGACCCAGTACTTC
TRBV19,TRBD1,TRBJ2-7,few,CASSGQGATWQYF,TGTGCCAGTTCAGGACAGGGGGCGACTTGGCAGTACTTC
TRBV5-8,TRBD2,TRBJ2-1,many,CALRLSGKSEQFF,TGTGCCTTACGGCTTAGCGGGAAGAGTGAGCAGTTCTTC
TRBV12-3/TRBV12-4,-,TRBJ1-2,few,CASSLRLQIGYTF,TGTGCCAGCAGTTTACGACTCCAAATTGGCTACACCTTC
TRBV6-1,-,TRBJ1-5,-,CASEVNKMQPQHF,TGTGCCTCGGAGGTAAATAAAATGCAGCCCCAGCATTTT
TRBV20-1,-,TRBJ1-3,few,CSAREWGPGNTIYF,TGCAGTGCTAGAGAGTGGGGACCGGGAAACACCATATATTTT
TRBV4-1,TRBD2,TRBJ2-5,many,CASSRGSWAGGQETQYF,TGCGCCAGCAGCCGGGGGAGTTGGGCGGGGGGACAAGAGACCCAGTACTTC
TRBV30,-,TRBJ2-6,-,CAWSVLLAGANVLTF,TGTGCCTGGAGTGTACTCCTGGCAGGGGCCAACGTCCTGACTTTC
TRBV11-2,-,TRBJ1-1,-,CASSLQGQPGTEAFF,TGTGCCAGCAGCTTGCAGGGGCAGCCGGGGACTGAAGCTTTCTTT
TRBV5-1,-,TRBJ1-2,many,CASSLSGAPGGYTF,TGCGCCAGCAGCTTGAGCGGCGCTCCGGGAGGCTACACCTTC
TRBV11-3,TRBD2,TRBJ2-5,few,CASSLDTSGGVQETQYF,TGTGCCAGCAGCTTAGACACTAGCGGGGGAGTTCAAGAGACCCAGTACTTC
TRBV12-3/TRBV12-4,-,TRBJ1-1,many,CASSLAGRANTEAFF,TGTGCCAGCAGTTTAGCGGGACGGGCGAACACTGAAGCTTTCTTT
TRBV7-3,-,TRBJ2-3,-,CASSGGSGSGDTQYF,TGTGCCAGCAGCGGAGGATCAGGGAGCGGGGATACGCAGTATTTT
TRBV12-3/TRBV12-4,-,TRBJ1-6,-,CASSFGGSPYNSPLHF,TGTGCCAGCAGTTTCGGGGGATCCCCGTATAATTCACCCCTCCACTTT
TRBV5-1,-,TRBJ2-7,many,CASSQGWSEQYF,TGCGCCAGCAGCCAGGGTTGGTCCGAGCAGTACTTC
TRBV18,-,TRBJ1-3,many,CASSAQKGRISGNTIYF,TGTGCCAGCTCAGCACAAAAGGGACGGATCTCTGGAAACACCATATATTTT
TRBV7-9,-,TRBJ2-3,few,CASSFGGATDTQYF,TGTGCCAGCAGCTTCGGGGGAGCAACAGATACGCAGTATTTT
TRBV20-1,TRBD1,TRBJ1-2,-,CSARDRVGYTF,TGCAGTGCTCGTGACAGGGTTGGCTACACCTTC
TRBV29-1,TRBD1,TRBJ1-2,many,CSMSGRGLVTF,TGCAGCATGTCAGGCAGGGGGCTTGTCACCTTC
TRBV20-1,TRBD1,TRBJ1-5,-,CSAYRTGGNQPQHF,TGCAGTGCGTATAGGACAGGGGGGAATCAGCCCCAGCATTTT
TRBV24-1,-,TRBJ1-1,-,CATSDQTSTEAFF,TGTGCCACCAGTGATCAAACAAGCACTGAAGCTTTCTTT
TRBV7-2,TRBD1,TRBJ2-7,many,CASGVTGGLNEQYF,TGTGCCAGCGGGGTGACAGGGGGCTTAAACGAGCAGTACTTC
TRBV11-2,TRBD2,TRBJ2-5,many,CASSLEWGEGETQYF,TGTGCCAGCAGCTTAGAGTGGGGGGAGGGGGAGACCCAGTACTTC
TRBV7-9,-,TRBJ2-2,many,CASSLSAKTGELFF,TGTGCCAGCAGCTTAAGTGCTAAGACCGGGGAGCTGTTTTTT
TRBV19,-,TRBJ2-2,-,CASSIFPVRLNTGELFF,TGTGCCAGTAGTATATTTCCAGTGAGATTGAACACCGGGGAGCTGTTTTTT
TRBV7-8,-,TRBJ2-3,-,CASSLAGGITDTQYF,TGTGCCAGCAGCTTAGCGGGAGGAATCACAGATACGCAGTATTTT
TRBV18,-,TRBJ1-4,many,CASSPSTTNEKLFF,TGTGCCAGCTCACCGTCCACAACTAATGAAAAACTGTTTTTT
TRBV27,TRBD1,TRBJ1-2,-,CASSFNRGLYGYTF,TGTGCCAGCAGTTTTAACAGGGGGCTCTATGGCTACACCTTC
TRBV29-1,-,TRBJ2-3,-,CSALKGADTQYF,TGCAGCGCCCTGAAGGGGGCAGATACGCAGTATTTT